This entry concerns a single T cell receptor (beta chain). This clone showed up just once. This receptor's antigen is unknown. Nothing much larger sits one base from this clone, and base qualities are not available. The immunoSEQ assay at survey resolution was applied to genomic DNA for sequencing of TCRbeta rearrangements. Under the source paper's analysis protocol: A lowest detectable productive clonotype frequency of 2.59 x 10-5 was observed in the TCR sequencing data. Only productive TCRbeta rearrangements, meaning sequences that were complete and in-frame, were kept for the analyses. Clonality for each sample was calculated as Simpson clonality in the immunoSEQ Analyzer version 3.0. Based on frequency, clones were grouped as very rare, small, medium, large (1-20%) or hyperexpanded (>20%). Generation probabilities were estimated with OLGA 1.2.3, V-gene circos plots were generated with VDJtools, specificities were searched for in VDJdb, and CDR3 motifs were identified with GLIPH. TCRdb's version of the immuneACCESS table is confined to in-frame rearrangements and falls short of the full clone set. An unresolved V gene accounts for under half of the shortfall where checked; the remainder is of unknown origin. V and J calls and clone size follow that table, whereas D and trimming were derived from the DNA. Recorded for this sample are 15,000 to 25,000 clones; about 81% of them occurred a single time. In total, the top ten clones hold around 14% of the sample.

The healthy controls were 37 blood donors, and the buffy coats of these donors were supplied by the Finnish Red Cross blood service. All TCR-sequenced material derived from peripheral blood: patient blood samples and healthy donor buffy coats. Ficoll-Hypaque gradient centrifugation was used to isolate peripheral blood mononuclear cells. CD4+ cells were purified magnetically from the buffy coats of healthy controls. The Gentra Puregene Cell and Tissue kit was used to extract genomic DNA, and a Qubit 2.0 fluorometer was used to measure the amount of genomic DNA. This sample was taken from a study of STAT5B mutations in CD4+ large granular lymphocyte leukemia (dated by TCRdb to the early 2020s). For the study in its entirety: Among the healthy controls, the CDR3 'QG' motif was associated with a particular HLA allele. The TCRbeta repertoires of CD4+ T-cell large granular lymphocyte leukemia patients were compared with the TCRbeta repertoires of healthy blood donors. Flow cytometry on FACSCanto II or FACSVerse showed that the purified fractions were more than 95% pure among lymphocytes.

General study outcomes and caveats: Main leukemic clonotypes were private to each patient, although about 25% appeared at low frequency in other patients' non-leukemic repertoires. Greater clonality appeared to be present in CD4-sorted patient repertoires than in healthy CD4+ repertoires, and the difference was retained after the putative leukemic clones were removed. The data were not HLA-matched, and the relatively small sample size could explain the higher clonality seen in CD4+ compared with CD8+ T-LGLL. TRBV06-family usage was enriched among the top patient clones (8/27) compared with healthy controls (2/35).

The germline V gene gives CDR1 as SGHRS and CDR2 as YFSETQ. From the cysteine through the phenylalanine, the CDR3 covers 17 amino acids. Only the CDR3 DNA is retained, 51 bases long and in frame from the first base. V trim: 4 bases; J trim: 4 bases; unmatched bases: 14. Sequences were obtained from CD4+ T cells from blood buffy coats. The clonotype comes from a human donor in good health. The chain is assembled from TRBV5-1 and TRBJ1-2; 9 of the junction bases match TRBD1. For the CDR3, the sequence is CASSPRAQGAIGYGYTF. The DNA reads TGCGCCAGCAGCCCCCGTGCACAGGGGGCGATTGGCTATGGCTACACCTTC. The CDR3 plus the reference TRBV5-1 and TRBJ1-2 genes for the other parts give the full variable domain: KAGVTQTPRYLIKTRGQQVTLSCSPISGHRSVSWYQQTPGQGLQFLFEYFSETQRNKGNFPGRFSGRQFSNSRSEMNVSTLELGDSALYLCASSPRAQGAIGYGYTFGSGTRLTVV.